These 30 T cell receptor beta chains came from one sample sequenced in a study of T-cell reconstitution after alpha-beta-depleted transplantation in children (TCRdb year 2016). Libraries were made using PCR. TCRdb shows the sequencer as Illumina HiSeq 2500. To normalize quantification of the TCRbeta repertoire, the TCR libraries were built with molecular barcoding that relied on unique molecular identifiers. The public reads were reprocessed in TCRdb via fastp at Q25 and MiXCR, keeping in-frame beta chains. Every distinct CDR3 protein forms one entry, paired with its most common genes and DNA. This sample gives about 500,000 distinct CDR3 sequences in total; about 10% of them show up just once. The top ten hold around 13% of the sample. Interpreted using the paper, the treatment or condition label stands for: allogeneic hematopoietic cell transplantation with graft depleted of TCRalphabeta T cells and CD19 B cells.

The sample here was PBMCs, mostly from graft donor cells, taken 180 days after TCRalphabeta/CD19-depleted stem cell transplant. The receptors were sampled from a female patient under 10 years old who had a stem cell transplant for aplastic anemia, so the T cells may come from the graft donor.

This clonotype has just a few counts. The chain joins TRBV28 to TRBJ2-1; the D is unclear. CDR1 MDHEN and CDR2 SYDVKM come from the germline V gene. The CDR3 is made up of 16 amino acids. Trimming cost V 5 bases and J 8 bases, with 22 bases left between them. CDR3 coding DNA: TGTGCCAGCAGTCAAAAGAGAAGGATCCCCCGGGATGAGCAGTTCTTC. Its protein is CASSQKRRIPRDEQFF.

CDR3 region: CASRPKGGSYNEQFF. In nucleotides, the CDR3 is TGTGCCAGCAGGCCTAAGGGTGGGTCCTACAATGAGCAGTTCTTC. The chain recombines TRBV7-6 with TRBJ2-1; no firm D call. This CDR3 spans 15 amino acids. Germline values: CDR1 SGHVS, CDR2 FNYEAQ. Trimming cost V 6 bases and J 1 base, with 13 bases left between them. Full variable domain (remainder filled in from reference TRBV7-6 and TRBJ2-1): GAGVSQSPRYKVTKRGQDVALRCDPISGHVSLYWYRQALGQGPEFLTYFNYEAQQDKSGLPNDRFSAERPEGSISTLTIQRTEQRDSAMYRCASRPKGGSYNEQFFGPGTRLTVL.

This clonotype was observed a few times. The V and J genes are TRBV30 and TRBJ1-1; D not resolved. The CDR3 is 16 amino acids. The germline V gene encodes CDR1 GTSNPN and CDR2 SVGIG (reference sequence). Trimming cost V 2 bases and J 1 base, with 17 bases left between them. The DNA of the CDR3 is TGTGCCTGGAGTAACCGGAAGGGATTGGGGAACACTGAAGCTTTCTTT. Translation: CAWSNRKGLGNTEAFF.

This clonotype was recorded many times. The chain couples TRBV2 to TRBJ2-2; D gene unclear. The CDR3 covers 13 residues. Germline CDR1 is SNHLY and CDR2 is FYNNEI. Trimming removed 5 bases from V and 1 base from J, with 5 bases in between. The DNA for the CDR3 is TGTGCCAGCAGTCGACTGAACACCGGGGAGCTGTTTTTT. Translating it yields CASSRLNTGELFF.

A few counts support this clonotype. This chain connects TRBV20-1 to TRBJ2-3; TRBD2 matches 10 bases. This CDR3 spans 15 amino acids. Germline CDR1 and CDR2: DFQATT and SNEGSKA (reference sequence). J lost 1 base, V lost 1 base, and 2 bases had no gene match. The CDR3 loop is CSARGTSGRTDTQYF. Here the CDR3 DNA reads TGCAGTGCTAGAGGGACTAGCGGACGCACAGATACGCAGTATTTT.

This sequence joins TRBV11-2 and TRBJ2-7; the D call may be TRBD1 or TRBD2 (6 bases each). Trimming removed 3 bases from V and 0 bases from J, with 15 bases in between. The CDR3 has 16 amino acids. Germline CDR1 and CDR2: SGHAT and FQNNGV. CDR3 amino acids: CASSFFSGGFSYEQYV. The DNA for the CDR3 is TGTGCCAGCAGCTTCTTTTCCGGGGGCTTCTCCTACGAGCAGTACGTC.

J is TRBJ2-5 and V is TRBV7-9; D remains unclear. Germline lookup yields CDR1 SEHNR and CDR2 FQNEAQ (reference sequence). With 5 bases removed from V and 0 bases from J, the gap between germline ends came to 10 bases. This CDR3 is 14 amino acids long. The CDR3 loop reads CASSLLVYQETQYF. The CDR3 region has the DNA TGTGCCAGCAGCCTCCTTGTGTACCAAGAGACCCAGTACTTC.

This clonotype was counted between two and nine times. The DNA for the CDR3 is TGCAGCGTTGAGGGAGGGGGTAACACTGAAGCTTTCTTT. This codes for CSVEGGGNTEAFF. This chain links TRBV29-1 with TRBJ1-1; the D gene is possibly TRBD1 (6 bases). The CDR3 has 13 residues. CDR1 and CDR2 (germline): SQVTM, ANQGSEA. Trimming removed 3 bases from V and 2 bases from J, with 10 bases in between.

This clonotype was detected a few times. The gene calls are TRBV5-1 and TRBJ2-5; D is perhaps TRBD2 (6 bases). Germline V lookup: CDR1 SGHRS, CDR2 YFSETQ. The CDR3 sequence is 15 residues long. V shed 1 base and J shed 3 bases, with 13 bases lying between them. The CDR3 nucleotides are TGCGCCAGCAGCTTGAAGCAGGGAGGAAAAGAGACCCAGTACTTC. This encodes CASSLKQGGKETQYF.

The chain carries TRBV27 and TRBJ2-2; D may be TRBD2 (5 bases). The CDR3 totals 15 residues. Germline V CDR1 and CDR2: MNHEY, SMNVEV (reference sequence). Trimming removed 5 bases from V and 5 bases from J, with 15 bases in between. CDR3 in DNA: TGTGCCAGCAGTCCGGTTTTGAGGGTTACCGGGGAGCTGTTTTTT. Translation gives CASSPVLRVTGELFF.

The chain has TRBV25-1 and TRBJ1-5; D not certain. This CDR3 has 15 residues. V was shortened by 4 bases and J by 1 base, with 11 bases between the two germline ends. Germline values: CDR1 MGHDK, CDR2 SYGVNS. The CDR3 region is CASSAGPDSNQPQHF. Here the CDR3 DNA reads TGTGCCAGCAGTGCAGGACCGGACAGCAATCAGCCCCAGCATTTT.

The chain recombines TRBV28 with TRBJ2-7; 8 nucleotides match TRBD1. CDR1 and CDR2 (germline): MDHEN, SYDVKM. The CDR3 has 14 amino acids. V gave up 5 bases and J gave up 0 bases; unmatched junction bases: 3. In DNA form, the CDR3 reads TGTGCCAGCAGTACGGGGACAGGCTCCTACGAGCAGTACTTC. The encoded protein is CASSTGTGSYEQYF.

The V and J genes are TRBV6-5 and TRBJ2-5; tentatively, D is TRBD1 (6 bases). Trimming took 0 bases from V and 7 from J, leaving 24 bases between them. The CDR3 runs 18 residues. CDR1 and CDR2 from the germline V gene are MNHEY and SVGAGI. The CDR3 DNA is TGTGCCAGCAGTTACTCGTCGTCTGAGACAGGTCGCGCAGGGACCCAGTACTTC. It codes for CASSYSSSETGRAGTQYF.

This clonotype appeared a few times. The chain employs TRBV6-5 and TRBJ2-2, with D hard to call. Trimming took off 7 bases at V and 1 base at J, with 10 bases between the two ends. Per the germline V gene, CDR1 is MNHEY and CDR2 is SVGAGI. This CDR3 has 14 amino acids. This CDR3 reads CASKFGQNTGELFF. The DNA of the CDR3 is TGTGCCAGCAAGTTCGGGCAGAACACCGGGGAGCTGTTTTTT.

The rearrangement links TRBV29-1 to TRBJ2-2, with TRBD2 matching over 9 bases. The CDR3 loop spans 15 amino acids. Germline-derived CDR1 and CDR2 are SQVTM and ANQGSEA. V lost 8 bases, J lost 2 bases, and 9 bases stayed unmatched. The CDR3 bases are TGCAGCTGCGCGGGGGGGCGGGGAAACACCGGGGAGCTGTTTTTT. Amino acids: CSCAGGRGNTGELFF.

The J gene is TRBJ2-1, the V gene TRBV20-1; weak D call: TRBD1 (6 bases). CDR1 is DFQATT and CDR2 is SNEGSKA in the germline V gene (reference sequence). This CDR3 contains 14 residues. V was shortened by 4 bases and J by 0 bases, with 10 bases between the two germline ends. The CDR3 DNA sequence: TGCAGTGCTATGGGGGCCAGCTCCTACAATGAGCAGTTCTTC. This codes for CSAMGASSYNEQFF.

This clonotype was seen a few times. The chain combines TRBV20-1 with TRBJ2-2; possibly TRBD1 or TRBD2 for D (5 bases each). Germline V gives CDR1 DFQATT, CDR2 SNEGSKA (reference sequence). Deletions cut 6 bases from V and 4 bases from J, with 15 bases between. The CDR3 contains 14 residues. This chain's CDR3 is CSALRDGSTGELFF. In nucleotides, the CDR3 is TGCAGTGCACTTAGGGACGGATCCACCGGGGAGCTGTTTTTT.

The chain joins TRBV5-1 to TRBJ2-1; no clear D gene. Germline V gene data show CDR1 as SGHRS and CDR2 as YFSETQ. V shed 4 bases and J shed 4 bases, with 6 bases lying between them. CDR3 length equals 12 residues. The CDR3 loop is CASSGDYNEQFF. CDR3 in DNA: TGCGCCAGCAGCGGGGATTACAATGAGCAGTTCTTC.

This clonotype was seen only a few times. The rearrangement joins TRBV12-5 to TRBJ2-2; no firm D call. Germline V gene sequence: CDR1 LGHNT, CDR2 FRNRAP. There are 16 residues in the CDR3. Trimming shortened V by 0 bases and J by 1 base, and 9 bases separated the two germline ends. CDR3 in DNA: TGTGCTAGTGGTTTGGTGGGCTGGCAGAACACCGGGGAGCTGTTTTTT. Amino acids: CASGLVGWQNTGELFF.

This clonotype was observed a few times. The chain combines TRBV7-2 with TRBJ1-2; D may be TRBD1 (6 bases). This CDR3 is 15 amino acids long. Germline V gene lookup returns CDR1 SGHTA and CDR2 FQGNSA. V lost 4 bases to trimming and J lost 5 bases, with 17 bases between them. The CDR3 sequence: CASSSPMGAVYGYTF. CDR3 nucleotide sequence: TGTGCCAGCAGCTCCCCGATGGGGGCGGTGTATGGCTACACCTTC. The full variable domain, completed using reference TRBV7-2 and TRBJ1-2, is GAGVSQSPSNKVTEKGKDVELRCDPISGHTALYWYRQSLGQGLEFLIYFQGNSAPDKSGLPSDRFSAERTGGSVSTLTIQRTQQEDSAVYLCASSSPMGAVYGYTFGSGTRLTVV.

Written as DNA, the CDR3 is TGCAGCGTTCTTCTCGACACCCAGAGGAATCAGCCCCAGCATTTT. This codes for CSVLLDTQRNQPQHF. This chain joins TRBV29-1 and TRBJ1-5, with D hard to call. Per germline, CDR1 SQVTM and CDR2 ANQGSEA. V dropped 5 bases and J dropped 4 bases, with 18 bases sitting between them. CDR3 size: 15 residues.

This clonotype was detected only a few times. The chain's CDR3 is CATSDTSSNQPQHF. In nucleotides, the CDR3 is TGTGCCACCAGTGATACAAGTAGCAATCAGCCCCAGCATTTT. The rearrangement links TRBV24-1 to TRBJ1-5; unclear D gene. This CDR3 has 14 residues. Germline V gene sequence: CDR1 KGHDR, CDR2 SFDVKD. V lost 3 bases to trimming and J lost 0 bases, with 5 bases between them.

Only a few counts were recorded for this clonotype. V usage is TRBV7-3 and J usage is TRBJ1-2, with D maybe TRBD1 (6 bases). Trimming took off 5 bases at V and 7 bases at J, with 17 bases between the two ends. The CDR3 contains 14 residues. Per the germline V gene, CDR1 is SGHTA and CDR2 is FQGTGA. Here the CDR3 reads CASSPQTGQFGYTF. CDR3 nucleotide sequence: TGTGCCAGCAGCCCCCAGACCGGACAGTTTGGCTACACCTTC.

The rearrangement links TRBV24-1 to TRBJ1-5; TRBD1 matches at 7 bases. Germline-derived CDR1 and CDR2 are KGHDR and SFDVKD. The trim removed 3 bases at V and 1 base at J, leaving 2 bases unmatched. The CDR3 covers 15 residues. As DNA, the CDR3 is TGTGCCACCAGTGATCCGACAGGGAGCAATCAGCCCCAGCATTTT. It translates to CATSDPTGSNQPQHF.

There are a few counts of this clonotype. The chain employs TRBV21-1 and TRBJ2-1; the DNA was not compared with TRBD1, the D call given in the table. TRBV21-1 is a listed pseudogene. The length of the CDR3 is 13 residues. The CDR3 protein is CAGTCRPQNEQFF. In nucleotides, the CDR3 is TGTGCCGGGACATGCCGGCCTCAAAATGAGCAGTTCTTC.

This clonotype was observed at least ten times. The chain uses TRBV20-1 and TRBJ1-1, with 8 bases lining up with TRBD1. Germline V gene sequence: CDR1 DFQATT, CDR2 SNEGSKA (reference sequence). V lost 1 base, J lost 3 bases, and 4 bases stayed unmatched. This CDR3 spans 14 amino acids. The CDR3 region has the DNA TGCAGTGCTAGAGTCCCAGGGGGCTACACTGAAGCTTTCTTT. Its protein product is CSARVPGGYTEAFF.

This clonotype was found a few times. This chain links TRBV11-3 with TRBJ2-1, with 13 nucleotides matching TRBD2. Germline CDR1 and CDR2: SGHNT and YENEEA. CDR3 length: 15 residues. V lost 6 bases and J lost 5; bases outside the gene matches: 4. CDR3 nucleotides: TGTGCCAGCAGGGGACTAGCGGGACCCCACAATGAGCAGTTCTTC. Its protein is CASRGLAGPHNEQFF.

The V call is TRBV12-3 or TRBV12-4, the J call TRBJ2-1; 9 nucleotides agree with TRBD2. The CDR3 contains 14 residues. V shed 3 bases and J 8 bases; nucleotides not matched to a gene: 5. The CDR3 DNA reads TGTGCCAGCAGTTTTGCTAGCGGGATAGATGAGCAGTTCTTC. Its protein is CASSFASGIDEQFF.

The chain employs TRBV3-1 and TRBJ2-2, with a possible D match to TRBD1 (6 bases). Germline values: CDR1 LGHDT, CDR2 YNNKEL (reference sequence). This CDR3 is 14 amino acids long. V lost 5 bases and J 4 bases, leaving 11 bases between the germline ends. The DNA for the CDR3 is TGTGCCAGCAGCGTACAGGGATTCACCGGGGAGCTGTTTTTT. Amino acid sequence: CASSVQGFTGELFF.

This clonotype was seen repeatedly, ten times or more. V gene TRBV7-9 combines with J gene TRBJ2-7, with 11 positions matching TRBD1. This CDR3 contains 16 residues. V lost 5 bases to trimming and J lost 1 base; unmatched junction nucleotides: 7. Germline loops: CDR1 SEHNR, CDR2 FQNEAQ (reference sequence). This CDR3 is CASSTRDRGGSYEQYF. CDR3 nucleotide sequence: TGTGCCAGCAGCACGCGGGACAGGGGGGGATCCTACGAGCAGTACTTC.